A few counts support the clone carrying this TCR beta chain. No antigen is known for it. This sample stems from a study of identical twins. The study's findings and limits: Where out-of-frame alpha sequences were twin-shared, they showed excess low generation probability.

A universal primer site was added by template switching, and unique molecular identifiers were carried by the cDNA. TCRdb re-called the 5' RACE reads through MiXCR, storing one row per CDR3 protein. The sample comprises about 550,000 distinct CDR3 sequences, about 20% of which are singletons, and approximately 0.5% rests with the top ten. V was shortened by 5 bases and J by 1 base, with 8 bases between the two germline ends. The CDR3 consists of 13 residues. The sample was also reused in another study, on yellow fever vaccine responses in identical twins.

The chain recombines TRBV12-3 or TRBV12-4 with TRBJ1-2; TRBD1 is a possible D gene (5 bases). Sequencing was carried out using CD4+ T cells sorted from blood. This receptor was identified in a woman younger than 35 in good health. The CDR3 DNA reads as TGTGCCAGCAGTCCGGACATTAACTATGGCTACACCTTC. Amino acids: CASSPDINYGYTF.